This T cell receptor beta chain was documented in a study of vaccination and CD4 T cells after COVID-19 (dated by TCRdb to between 2020 and 2023). About the study as a whole: The convalescent cohort included six males and four females, with two Hispanic individuals, seven Caucasians, two Asians and one multiracial person. Each participant got two doses of either the Pfizer-BioNTech BNT162b2 vaccine (n=8) or the Moderna mRNA-1273 vaccine (n=2). For stimulating the cultures, overlapping spike peptide pools were used, derived from SARS-CoV-2 as well as from the common cold coronaviruses HCoV-NL63, HCoV-OC43 and HCoV-229E. In control cultures, a CEFX viral epitope pool was used as positive control, an HIV-1 Nef peptide pool was used as negative control, or no peptide was added. Post-vaccine blood samples were collected a median of approximately 77 days after the second vaccine dose, ranging from roughly 13 to 250 days. Post-COVID blood samples were collected from convalescent patients a median of around 100 days after diagnosis, with a range of roughly 30 to 170 days. In ten to eleven COVID-19 convalescent patients and 4 infection-naive healthy vaccine recipients, the spike-specific CD4+ TCR repertoire before mRNA vaccination was compared with the repertoire after mRNA vaccination. Study-wide findings and limitations: In convalescent patients, nearly all vaccine-specific clones (304 of 307) were found to be mono-reactive for SARS-CoV-2 spike rather than cross-reactive with common cold coronaviruses. The study included relatively few convalescent patients and did not analyze early timepoints after natural infection. Among the post-vaccine SARS-CoV-2-reactive clones in convalescent patients, a median approximately 90% showed up only after vaccination, which suggests vaccine-specific priming. The median count of SARS-CoV-2-reactive clonotypes went up from 20 to 25 after infection to a few dozen after vaccination, although the change was not significant.

This clonotype has just a few counts. No antigen is known for it. Base qualities are not recorded, but no much larger clone differs from it by a single base. The trim is 0 bases for V and 3 bases for J, with a gap of 9 bases between the germline ends. The germline V gene (reference sequence) sets CDR1 to DFQATT and CDR2 to SNEGSKA. The CDR3 numbers 15 residues from cysteine through phenylalanine. Of the read, only the CDR3 DNA is kept; its 45 bases are in frame from base 1. Library method: PCR. At the Johns Hopkins FTIC core, DNA from the cultured CD4+ T cells underwent TCR sequencing with the Oncomine TCR Beta short-read assay. Genomic DNA was extracted from the cultured CD4+ T cells with the QIAamp micro DNA kit. Oncomine TCR Beta libraries from cultured CD4+ T cells were pooled with unique dual indexes and sequenced on an Illumina iSeq 100. For the original study's pipeline: Non-productive sequences were removed, and CDR3s not starting with C, not ending with F or W, or shorter than 7 amino acids were discarded. The MANAFEST web application was used to identify antigen-specific clonotypes by comparing peptide-stimulated wells against reference wells and other culture wells. For a clone to be called positive, the clone needed an FDR below 0.05, an odds ratio above 5, and a productive frequency above 0.1% in at least two of three replicate wells. Clonotypes that were significantly expanded in both SARS-CoV-2 spike wells and at least one common cold coronavirus spike condition were defined as cross-reactive. Levenshtein distances (stringdist) and unrooted phylogenetic trees (ape) in R version 3.6.1 were used to assess CDR3 homology. TCRdb trimmed the raw reads at Q25, called clones with MiXCR and kept productive beta chains. Under each unique CDR3 protein, matching rows form one entry showing the most common genes and DNA. These V and J calls are TCRdb output, not the study's own analysis. Within this sample are tens of thousands of distinct CDR3 sequences, with around 42% of them counted one time only. 19% of the sample goes to the ten largest clones.

The treatment or condition label for this specimen denotes: approximately 9-day PBMC culture with coronavirus spike peptide pools or control peptides (ViraFEST assay). The study used the ViraFEST assay, which expanded antigen-specific T cells with peptide pools and then identified expanded clonotypes by TCR sequencing. Healthy vaccine recipients had no prior SARS-CoV-2 infection, confirmed by negative nucleocapsid antibody tests before and after vaccination. Each well held approximately 2 million PBMCs cultured in IMDM containing roughly 5.5% human AB serum and 10 IU/ml IL-2, with around 9.7 ug/ml peptide pools added. Half of the culture medium was replaced with fresh IL-2-containing medium on days 3 and 7. After approximately 10 days of culture, CD4+ T cells were isolated by negative selection using the EasySep CD4+ T cell isolation kit. Ficoll-Paque Plus gradient centrifugation was used to isolate PBMCs from whole blood, and the isolated PBMCs were then either used fresh or cryopreserved at -140C. Culture conditions were generally each tested in triplicate wells.

The receptor was derived from a human donor who received a COVID-19 vaccine. The sequence joins TRBV20-1 to TRBJ2-6, with the identity of the D gene unclear. This specimen was CD4+ T cells from blood, cultured in vitro, taken before SARS-CoV-2 vaccination. For the CDR3, the sequence is CSARDRGVGANVLTF. DNA sequence: TGCAGTGCTAGAGATAGAGGTGTTGGGGCCAACGTCCTGACTTTC.